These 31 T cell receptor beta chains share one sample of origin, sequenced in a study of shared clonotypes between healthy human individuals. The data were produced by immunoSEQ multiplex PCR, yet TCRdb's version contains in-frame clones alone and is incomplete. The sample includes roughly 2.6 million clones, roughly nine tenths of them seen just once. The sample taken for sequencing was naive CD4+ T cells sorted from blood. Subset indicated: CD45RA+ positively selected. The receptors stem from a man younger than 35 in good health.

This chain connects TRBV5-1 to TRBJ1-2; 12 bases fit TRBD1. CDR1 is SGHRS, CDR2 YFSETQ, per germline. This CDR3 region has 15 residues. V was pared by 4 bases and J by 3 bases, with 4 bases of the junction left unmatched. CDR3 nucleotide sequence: TGCGCCAGCAGCCCCGGGACAGGGGGCGACTATGGCTACACCTTC. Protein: CASSPGTGGDYGYTF.

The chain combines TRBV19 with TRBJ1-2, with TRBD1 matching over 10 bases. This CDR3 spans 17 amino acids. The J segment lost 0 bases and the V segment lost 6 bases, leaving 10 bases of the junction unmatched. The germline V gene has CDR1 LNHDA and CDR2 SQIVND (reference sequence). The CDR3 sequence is CASSYGTGALANYGYTF. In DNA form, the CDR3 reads TGTGCCAGTAGCTATGGGACAGGGGCACTAGCTAACTATGGCTACACCTTC.

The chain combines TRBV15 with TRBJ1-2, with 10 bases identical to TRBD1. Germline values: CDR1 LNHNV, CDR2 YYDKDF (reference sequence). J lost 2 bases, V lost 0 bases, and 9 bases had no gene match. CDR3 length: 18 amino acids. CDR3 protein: CATSRDPPWGQGNYGYTF. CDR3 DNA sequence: TGTGCCACCAGCAGAGATCCACCCTGGGGACAGGGGAACTATGGCTACACCTTC.

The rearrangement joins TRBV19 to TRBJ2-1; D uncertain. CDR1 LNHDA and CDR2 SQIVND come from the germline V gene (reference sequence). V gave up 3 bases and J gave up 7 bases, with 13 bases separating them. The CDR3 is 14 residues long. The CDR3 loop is CASSIFSSVNEQFF. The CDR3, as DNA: TGTGCCAGTAGTATTTTCAGCTCGGTGAATGAGCAGTTCTTC.

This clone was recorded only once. CDR3 protein: CASSQVGQGNMDTEAFF. The CDR3 coding sequence is TGTGCCAGCAGCCAAGTCGGGCAGGGGAACATGGACACTGAAGCTTTCTTT. V usage is TRBV4-2 and J usage is TRBJ1-1, with D perhaps matching TRBD1 (6 bases). This CDR3 is built from 17 residues. The germline CDR1 and CDR2 sequences are LGHNA and YNFKEQ. Trimming took off 1 base at V and 3 bases at J, with 18 bases between the two ends.

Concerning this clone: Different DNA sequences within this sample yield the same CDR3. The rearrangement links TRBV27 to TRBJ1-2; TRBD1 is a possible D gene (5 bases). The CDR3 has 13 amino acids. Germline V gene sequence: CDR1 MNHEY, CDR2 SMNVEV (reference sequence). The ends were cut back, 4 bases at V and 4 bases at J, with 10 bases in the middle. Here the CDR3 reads CASSSQGFYGYTF. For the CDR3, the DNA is TGTGCCAGCAGTTCGCAGGGCTTCTATGGCTACACCTTC.

CDR3: CASSLGTRRAGNTIYF. In nucleotides, the CDR3 is TGTGCCAGCAGCTTGGGTACTCGAAGGGCCGGAAACACCATATATTTT. The rearrangement joins TRBV7-2 to TRBJ1-3; D gene uncertain. CDR3 length: 16 residues. CDR1 SGHTA and CDR2 FQGNSA come from the germline V gene. V was clipped by 3 bases and J by 4 bases, with 16 bases between them.

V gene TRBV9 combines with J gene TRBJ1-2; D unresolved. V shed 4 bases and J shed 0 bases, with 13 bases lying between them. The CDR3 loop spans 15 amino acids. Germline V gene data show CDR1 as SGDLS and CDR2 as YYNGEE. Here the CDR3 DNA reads TGTGCCAGCAGCTCCACTGCTCCAGCTAACTATGGCTACACCTTC. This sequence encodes CASSSTAPANYGYTF. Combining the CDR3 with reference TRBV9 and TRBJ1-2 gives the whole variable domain DSGVTQTPKHLITATGQRVTLRCSPRSGDLSVYWYQQSLDQGLQFLIQYYNGEERAKGNILERFSAQQFPDLHSELNLSSLELGDSALYFCASSSTAPANYGYTFGSGTRLTVV.

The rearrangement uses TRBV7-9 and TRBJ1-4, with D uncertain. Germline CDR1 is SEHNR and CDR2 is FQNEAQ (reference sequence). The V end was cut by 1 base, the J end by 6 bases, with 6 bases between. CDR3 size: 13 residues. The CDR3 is CASSLVQYEKLFF. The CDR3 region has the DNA TGTGCCAGCAGCTTAGTCCAATATGAAAAACTGTTTTTT. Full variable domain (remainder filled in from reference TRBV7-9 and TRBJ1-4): DTGVSQNPRHKITKRGQNVTFRCDPISEHNRLYWYRQTLGQGPEFLTYFQNEAQLEKSRLLSDRFSAERPKGSFSTLEIQRTEQGDSAMYLCASSLVQYEKLFFGSGTQLSVL.

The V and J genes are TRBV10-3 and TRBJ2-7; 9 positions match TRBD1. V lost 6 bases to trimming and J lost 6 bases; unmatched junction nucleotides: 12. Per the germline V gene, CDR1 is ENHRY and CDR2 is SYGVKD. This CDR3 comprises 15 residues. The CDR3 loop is CAIRAGQGSLGEQYF. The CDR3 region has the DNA TGTGCCATCAGGGCGGGACAGGGAAGTTTGGGCGAGCAGTACTTC.

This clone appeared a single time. In DNA, the CDR3 is TGTGCCAGCAGCCCCAGGACAGGGGGTCGTTCACCCCTCCACTTT. Translation: CASSPRTGGRSPLHF. The gene calls are TRBV11-2 and TRBJ1-6; the match to TRBD1 covers 10 bases. The CDR3 covers 15 residues. Germline assignment: CDR1 SGHAT and CDR2 FQNNGV. V lost 5 bases to trimming and J lost 9 bases; unmatched junction nucleotides: 7.

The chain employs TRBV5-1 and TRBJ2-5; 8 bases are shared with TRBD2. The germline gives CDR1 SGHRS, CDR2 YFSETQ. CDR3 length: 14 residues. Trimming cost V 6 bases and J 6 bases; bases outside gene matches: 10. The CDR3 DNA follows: TGCGCCAGCAAAGCGAGCGGGGGCTGGAAGACCCAGTACTTC. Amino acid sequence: CASKASGGWKTQYF.

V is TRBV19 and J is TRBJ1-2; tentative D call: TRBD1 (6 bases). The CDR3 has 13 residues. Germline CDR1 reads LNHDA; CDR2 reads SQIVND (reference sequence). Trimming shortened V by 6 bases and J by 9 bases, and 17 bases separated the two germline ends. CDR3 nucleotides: TGTGCCAGTAGACAAGACAGGACTTGGAGCTACACCTTC. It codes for CASRQDRTWSYTF.

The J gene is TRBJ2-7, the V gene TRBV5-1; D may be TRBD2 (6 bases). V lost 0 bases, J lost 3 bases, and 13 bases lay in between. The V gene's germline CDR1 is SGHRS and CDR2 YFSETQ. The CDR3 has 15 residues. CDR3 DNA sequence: TGCGCCAGCAGCTTGGGACTAGGCACAAGCTACGAGCAGTACTTC. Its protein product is CASSLGLGTSYEQYF.

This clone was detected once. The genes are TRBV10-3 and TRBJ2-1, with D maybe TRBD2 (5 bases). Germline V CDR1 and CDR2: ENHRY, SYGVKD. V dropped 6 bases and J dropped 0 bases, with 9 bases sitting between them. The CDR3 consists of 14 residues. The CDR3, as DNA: TGTGCCATCAGGAAGGGAGACTCCTACAATGAGCAGTTCTTC. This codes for CAIRKGDSYNEQFF.

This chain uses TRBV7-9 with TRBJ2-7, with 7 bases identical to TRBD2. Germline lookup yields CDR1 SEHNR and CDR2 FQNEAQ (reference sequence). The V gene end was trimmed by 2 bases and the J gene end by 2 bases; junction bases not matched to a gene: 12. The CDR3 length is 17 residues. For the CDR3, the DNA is TGTGCCAGCAGCTTATCTATGGGACTAATCGTCGCCTACGAGCAGTACTTC. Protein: CASSLSMGLIVAYEQYF.

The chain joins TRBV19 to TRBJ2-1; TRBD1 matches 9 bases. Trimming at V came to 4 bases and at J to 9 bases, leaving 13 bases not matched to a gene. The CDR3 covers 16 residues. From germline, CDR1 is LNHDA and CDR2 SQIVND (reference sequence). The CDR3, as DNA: TGTGCCAGTAGTAGCCCGGGACAGGGAAGGGTGGGTGAGCAGTTCTTC. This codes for CASSSPGQGRVGEQFF.

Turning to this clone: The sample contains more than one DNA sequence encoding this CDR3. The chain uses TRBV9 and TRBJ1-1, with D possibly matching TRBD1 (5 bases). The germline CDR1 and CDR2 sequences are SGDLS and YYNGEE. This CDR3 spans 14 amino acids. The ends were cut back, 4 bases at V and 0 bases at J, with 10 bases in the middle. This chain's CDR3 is CASSPGPLNTEAFF. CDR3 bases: TGTGCCAGCAGCCCGGGACCCCTGAACACTGAAGCTTTCTTT.

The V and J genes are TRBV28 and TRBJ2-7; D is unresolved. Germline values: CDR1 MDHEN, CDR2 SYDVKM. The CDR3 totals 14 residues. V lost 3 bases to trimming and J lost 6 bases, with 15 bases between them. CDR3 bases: TGTGCCAGCAGTTTGGGTAGGGTGTTGATCGAGCAGTACTTC. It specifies CASSLGRVLIEQYF.

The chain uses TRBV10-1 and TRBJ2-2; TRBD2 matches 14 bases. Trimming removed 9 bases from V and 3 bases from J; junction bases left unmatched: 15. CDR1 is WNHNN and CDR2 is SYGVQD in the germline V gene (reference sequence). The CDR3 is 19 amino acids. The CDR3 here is CARTLGTSGSIEDTGELFF. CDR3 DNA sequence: TGCGCCAGAACCCTAGGGACTAGCGGGAGTATCGAGGACACCGGGGAGCTGTTTTTT.

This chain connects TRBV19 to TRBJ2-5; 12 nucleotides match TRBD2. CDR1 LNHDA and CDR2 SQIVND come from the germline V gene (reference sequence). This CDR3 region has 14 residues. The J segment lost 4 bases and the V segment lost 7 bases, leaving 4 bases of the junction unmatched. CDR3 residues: CASNPSGRAETQYF. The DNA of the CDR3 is TGTGCCAGTAACCCTAGCGGGAGGGCAGAGACCCAGTACTTC.

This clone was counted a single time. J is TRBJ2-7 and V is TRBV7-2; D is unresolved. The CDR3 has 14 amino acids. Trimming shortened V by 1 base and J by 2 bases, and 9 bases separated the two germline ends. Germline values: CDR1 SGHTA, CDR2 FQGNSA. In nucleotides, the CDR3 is TGTGCCAGCAGCTTAGTCTCAGGACCCTACGAGCAGTACTTC. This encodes CASSLVSGPYEQYF.

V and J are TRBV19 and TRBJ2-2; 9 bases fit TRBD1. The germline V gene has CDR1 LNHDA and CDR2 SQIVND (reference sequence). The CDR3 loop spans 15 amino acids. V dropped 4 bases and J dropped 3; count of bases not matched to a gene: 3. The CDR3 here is CASSTQGADTGELFF. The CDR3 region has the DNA TGTGCCAGTAGTACACAGGGGGCGGACACCGGGGAGCTGTTTTTT.

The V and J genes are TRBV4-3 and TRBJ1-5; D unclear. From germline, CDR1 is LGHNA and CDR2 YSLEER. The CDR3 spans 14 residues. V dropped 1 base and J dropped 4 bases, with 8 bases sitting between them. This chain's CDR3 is CASSQVLMNQPQHF. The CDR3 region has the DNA TGCGCCAGCAGCCAAGTTCTTATGAATCAGCCCCAGCATTTT.

CDR3 DNA: TGCGCCAGCAGCTTGGTCTGGCGGCCCAGCAATGAGCAGTTCTTC. It translates to CASSLVWRPSNEQFF. This chain connects TRBV5-1 to TRBJ2-1; D gene uncertain. V lost 0 bases and J lost 6, with 13 bases in between. The CDR3 totals 15 residues. Germline loops: CDR1 SGHRS, CDR2 YFSETQ.

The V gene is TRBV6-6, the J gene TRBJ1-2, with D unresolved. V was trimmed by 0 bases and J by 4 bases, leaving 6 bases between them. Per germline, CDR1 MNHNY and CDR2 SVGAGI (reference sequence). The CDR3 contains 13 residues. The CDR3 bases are TGTGCCAGCAGTTACTCCAACGGCTATGGCTACACCTTC. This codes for CASSYSNGYGYTF.

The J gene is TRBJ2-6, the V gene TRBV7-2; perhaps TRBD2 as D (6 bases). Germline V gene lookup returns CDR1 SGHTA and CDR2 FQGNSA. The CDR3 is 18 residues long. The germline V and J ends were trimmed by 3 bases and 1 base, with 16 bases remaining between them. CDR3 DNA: TGTGCCAGCAGCTTTAAGGGGACTCCGAGTTCTGGGGCCAACGTCCTGACTTTC. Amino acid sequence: CASSFKGTPSSGANVLTF.

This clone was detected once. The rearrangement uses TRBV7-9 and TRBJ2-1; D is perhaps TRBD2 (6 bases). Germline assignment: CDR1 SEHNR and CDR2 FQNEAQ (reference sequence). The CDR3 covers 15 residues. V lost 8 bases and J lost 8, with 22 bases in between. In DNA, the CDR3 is TGTGCCAGCGGCTCGGGACTGGCCGGGTTGGATGAGCAGTTCTTC. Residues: CASGSGLAGLDEQFF.

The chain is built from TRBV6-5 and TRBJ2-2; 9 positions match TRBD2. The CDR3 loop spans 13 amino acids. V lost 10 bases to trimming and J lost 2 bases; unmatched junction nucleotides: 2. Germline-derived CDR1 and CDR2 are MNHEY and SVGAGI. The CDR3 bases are TGTGCCACGCGGGGGGGCAACACCGGGGAGCTGTTTTTT. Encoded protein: CATRGGNTGELFF.

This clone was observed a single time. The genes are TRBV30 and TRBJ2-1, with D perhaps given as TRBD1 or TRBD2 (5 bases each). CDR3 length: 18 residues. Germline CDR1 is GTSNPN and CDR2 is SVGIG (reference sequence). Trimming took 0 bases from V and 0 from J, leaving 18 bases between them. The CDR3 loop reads CAWSVRPPGTSSYNEQFF. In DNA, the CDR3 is TGTGCCTGGAGTGTACGCCCCCCGGGGACGAGCTCCTACAATGAGCAGTTCTTC.

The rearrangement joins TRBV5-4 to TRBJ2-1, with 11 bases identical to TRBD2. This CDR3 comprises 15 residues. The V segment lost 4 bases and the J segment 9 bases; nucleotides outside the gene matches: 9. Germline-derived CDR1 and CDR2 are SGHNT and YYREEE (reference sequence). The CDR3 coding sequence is TGTGCCAGCAGCATTAGCGGGGGGGCCGCCGGTGAGCAGTTCTTC. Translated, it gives CASSISGGAAGEQFF.